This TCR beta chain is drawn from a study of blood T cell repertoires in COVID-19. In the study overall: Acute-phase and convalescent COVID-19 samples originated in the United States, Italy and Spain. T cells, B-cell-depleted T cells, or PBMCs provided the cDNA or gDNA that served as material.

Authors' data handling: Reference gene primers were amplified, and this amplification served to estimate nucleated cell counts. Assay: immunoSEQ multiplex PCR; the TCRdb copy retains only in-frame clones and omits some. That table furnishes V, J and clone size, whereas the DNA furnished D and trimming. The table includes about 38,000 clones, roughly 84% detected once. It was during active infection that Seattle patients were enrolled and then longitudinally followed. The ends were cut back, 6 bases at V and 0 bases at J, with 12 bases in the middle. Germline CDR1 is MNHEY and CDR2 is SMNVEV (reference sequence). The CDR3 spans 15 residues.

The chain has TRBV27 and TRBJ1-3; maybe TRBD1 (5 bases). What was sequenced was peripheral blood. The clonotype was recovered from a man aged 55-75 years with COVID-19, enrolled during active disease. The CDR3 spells CASRLDRSSGNTIYF. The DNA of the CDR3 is TGTGCCAGCAGATTAGACAGATCCTCTGGAAACACCATATATTTT.